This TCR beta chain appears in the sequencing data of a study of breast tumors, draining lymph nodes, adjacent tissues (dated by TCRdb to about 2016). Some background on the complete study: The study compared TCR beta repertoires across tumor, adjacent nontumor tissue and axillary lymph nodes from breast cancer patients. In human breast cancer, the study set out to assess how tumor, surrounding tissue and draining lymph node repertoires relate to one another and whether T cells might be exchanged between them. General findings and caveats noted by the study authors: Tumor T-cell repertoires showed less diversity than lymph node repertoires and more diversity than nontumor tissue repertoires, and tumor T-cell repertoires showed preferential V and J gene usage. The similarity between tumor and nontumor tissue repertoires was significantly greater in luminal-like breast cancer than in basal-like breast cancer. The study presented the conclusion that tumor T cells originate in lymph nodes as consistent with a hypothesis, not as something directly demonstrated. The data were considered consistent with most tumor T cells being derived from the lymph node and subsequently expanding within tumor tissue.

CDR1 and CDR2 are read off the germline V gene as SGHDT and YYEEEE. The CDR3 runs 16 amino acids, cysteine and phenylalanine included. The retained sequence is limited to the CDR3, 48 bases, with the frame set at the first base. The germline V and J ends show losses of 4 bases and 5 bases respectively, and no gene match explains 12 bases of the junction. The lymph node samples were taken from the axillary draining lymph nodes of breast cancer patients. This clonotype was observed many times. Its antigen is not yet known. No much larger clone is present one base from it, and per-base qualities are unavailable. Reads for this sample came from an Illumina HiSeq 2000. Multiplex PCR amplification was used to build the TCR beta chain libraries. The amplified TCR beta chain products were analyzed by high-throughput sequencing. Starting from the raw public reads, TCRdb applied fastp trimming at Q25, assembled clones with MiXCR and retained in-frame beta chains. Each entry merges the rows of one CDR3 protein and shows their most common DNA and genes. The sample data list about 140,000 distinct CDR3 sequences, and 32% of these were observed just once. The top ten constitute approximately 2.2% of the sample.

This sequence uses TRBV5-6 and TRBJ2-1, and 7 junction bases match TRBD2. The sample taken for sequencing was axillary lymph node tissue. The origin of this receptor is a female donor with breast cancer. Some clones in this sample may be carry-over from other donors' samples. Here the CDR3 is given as CASSLPRGTINNEQFF. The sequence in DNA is TGTGCCAGCAGCCTACCGCGGGGGACTATTAACAATGAGCAGTTCTTC.